Sequencing of this T cell receptor (beta chain) was carried out in a study of T cells in Graves' hyperthyroidism and ophthalmopathy. Study results and limitations: The model made its ophthalmopathy prediction, and onset followed a median 6.5 months later.

This clonotype was found many times. Its cognate antigen is unknown. RNA transcripts served as the template for amplifying TCR beta CDR3 regions. Researchers ran a first-round RT-PCR on the TCR CDR3 using the HTBI primer set. From the multiplex PCR reads, TCRdb called clonotypes with MiXCR, one entry per CDR3 protein. The sample holds a few hundred thousand distinct CDR3 sequences, about 15% seen once. This clonotype originated in a woman in her twenties or thirties with Graves' hyperthyroidism. What was sequenced was blood.

CDR3 coding DNA: TGTGCCAGCAGTTTAGGTTGGACCGGGGAGCTGTTTTTT. Translation gives CASSLGWTGELFF. This chain links TRBV12-3 or TRBV12-4 with TRBJ2-2; the D is unclear. The V end was cut by 1 base, the J end by 5 bases, with 5 bases between. The CDR3 is made up of 13 amino acids.